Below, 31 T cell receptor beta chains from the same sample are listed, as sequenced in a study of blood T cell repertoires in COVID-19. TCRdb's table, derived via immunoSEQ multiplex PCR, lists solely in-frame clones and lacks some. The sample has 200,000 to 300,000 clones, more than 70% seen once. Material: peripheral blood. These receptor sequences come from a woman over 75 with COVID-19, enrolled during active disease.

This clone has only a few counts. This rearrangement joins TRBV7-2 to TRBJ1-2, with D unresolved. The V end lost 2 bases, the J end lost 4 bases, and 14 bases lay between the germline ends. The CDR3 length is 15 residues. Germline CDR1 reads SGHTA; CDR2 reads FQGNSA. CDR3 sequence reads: CASSLTPREGYGYTF. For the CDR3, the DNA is TGTGCCAGCAGCTTAACGCCCCGGGAGGGCTATGGCTACACCTTC.

CDR3 nucleotides: TGTGCCAGCTCCGAAACTCAGGGGAACACTGAAGCTTTCTTT. Translation: CASSETQGNTEAFF. The chain carries TRBV18 and TRBJ1-1, with D maybe TRBD1 (5 bases). V was trimmed by 6 bases and J by 1 base, leaving 12 bases between them. This CDR3 has 14 residues. Per germline, CDR1 KGHSH and CDR2 LQKENI.

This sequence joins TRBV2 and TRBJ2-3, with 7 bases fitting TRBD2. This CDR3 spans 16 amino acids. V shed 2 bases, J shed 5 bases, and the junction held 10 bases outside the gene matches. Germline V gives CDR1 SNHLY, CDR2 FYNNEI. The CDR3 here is CASSELGAGLIDTQYF. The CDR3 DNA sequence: TGTGCCAGCAGTGAATTGGGAGCGGGGCTGATAGATACGCAGTATTTT.

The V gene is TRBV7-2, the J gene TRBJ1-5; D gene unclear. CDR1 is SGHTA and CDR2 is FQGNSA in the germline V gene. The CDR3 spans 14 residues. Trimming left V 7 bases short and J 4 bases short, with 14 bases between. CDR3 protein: CASTYGSRNQPQHF. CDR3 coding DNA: TGTGCCAGCACCTACGGGTCACGGAATCAGCCCCAGCATTTT.

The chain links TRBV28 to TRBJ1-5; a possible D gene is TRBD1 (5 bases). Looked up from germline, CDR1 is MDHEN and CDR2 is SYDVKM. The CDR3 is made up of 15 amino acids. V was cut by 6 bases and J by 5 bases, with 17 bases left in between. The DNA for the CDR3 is TGTGCCAGCAGCTGGGGCCGGGGGTCCTATCAGCCCCAGCATTTT. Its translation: CASSWGRGSYQPQHF.

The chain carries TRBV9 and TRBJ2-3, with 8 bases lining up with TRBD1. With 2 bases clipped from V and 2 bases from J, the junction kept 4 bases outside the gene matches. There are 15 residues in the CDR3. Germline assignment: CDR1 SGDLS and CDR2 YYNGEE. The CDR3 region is CASSVTTGATDTQYF. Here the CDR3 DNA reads TGTGCCAGCAGCGTCACGACAGGGGCCACAGATACGCAGTATTTT.

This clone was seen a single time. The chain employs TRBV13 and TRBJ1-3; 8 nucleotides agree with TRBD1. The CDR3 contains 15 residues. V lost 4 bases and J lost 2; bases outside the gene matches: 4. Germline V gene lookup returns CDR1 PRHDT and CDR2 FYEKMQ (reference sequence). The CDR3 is CASSSNRGTGNTIYF. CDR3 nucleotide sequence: TGTGCCAGCAGCTCAAACAGGGGGACTGGAAACACCATATATTTT.

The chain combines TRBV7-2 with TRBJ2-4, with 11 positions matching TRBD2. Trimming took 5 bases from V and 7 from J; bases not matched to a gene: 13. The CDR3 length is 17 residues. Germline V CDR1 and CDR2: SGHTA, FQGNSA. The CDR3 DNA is TGTGCCAGCAGCCCAAGCGCTAGCGGGAGGTCCCGGAACATTCAGTACTTC. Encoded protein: CASSPSASGRSRNIQYF.

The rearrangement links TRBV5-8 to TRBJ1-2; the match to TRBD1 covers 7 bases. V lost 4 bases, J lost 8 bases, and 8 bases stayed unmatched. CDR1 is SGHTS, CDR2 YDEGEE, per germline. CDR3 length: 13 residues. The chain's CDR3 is CASSITGVYGYTF. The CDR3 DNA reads TGTGCCAGCAGCATAACAGGGGTATACGGCTACACCTTC.

The CDR3 DNA follows: TGTGCCAGCAGCTCCGGGCGGGGGGGCAGAGAGACCCAGTACTTC. Residues: CASSSGRGGRETQYF. The J gene is TRBJ2-5, the V gene TRBV7-2, with 9 bases fitting TRBD2. The V gene's germline CDR1 is SGHTA and CDR2 FQGNSA. The trim removed 4 bases at V and 4 bases at J, leaving 7 bases unmatched. The CDR3 is 15 amino acids.

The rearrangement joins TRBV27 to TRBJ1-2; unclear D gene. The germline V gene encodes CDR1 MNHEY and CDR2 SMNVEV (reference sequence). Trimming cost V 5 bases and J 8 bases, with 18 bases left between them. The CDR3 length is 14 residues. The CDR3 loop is CASSPKAPMRGYTF. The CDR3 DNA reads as TGTGCCAGCAGTCCCAAGGCTCCAATGAGGGGCTACACCTTC.

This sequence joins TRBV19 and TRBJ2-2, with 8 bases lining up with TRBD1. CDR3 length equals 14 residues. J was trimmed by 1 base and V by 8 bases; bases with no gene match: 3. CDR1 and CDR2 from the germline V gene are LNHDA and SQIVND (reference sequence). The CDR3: CASYDRGNTGELFF. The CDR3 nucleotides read TGTGCCAGTTATGACAGGGGGAACACCGGGGAGCTGTTTTTT.

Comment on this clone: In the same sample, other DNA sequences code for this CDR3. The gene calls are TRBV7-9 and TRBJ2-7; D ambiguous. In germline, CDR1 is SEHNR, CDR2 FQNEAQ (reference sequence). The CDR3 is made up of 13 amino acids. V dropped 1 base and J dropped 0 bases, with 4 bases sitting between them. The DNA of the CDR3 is TGTGCCAGCAGCTTAGGGCCCTCCTACGAGCAGTACTTC. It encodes CASSLGPSYEQYF.

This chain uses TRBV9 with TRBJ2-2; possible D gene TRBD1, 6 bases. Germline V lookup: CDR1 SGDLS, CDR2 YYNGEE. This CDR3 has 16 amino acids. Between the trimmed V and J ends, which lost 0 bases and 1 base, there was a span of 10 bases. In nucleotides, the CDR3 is TGTGCCAGCAGCGTAGACAGGGTGGGGAACACCGGGGAGCTGTTTTTT. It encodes CASSVDRVGNTGELFF.

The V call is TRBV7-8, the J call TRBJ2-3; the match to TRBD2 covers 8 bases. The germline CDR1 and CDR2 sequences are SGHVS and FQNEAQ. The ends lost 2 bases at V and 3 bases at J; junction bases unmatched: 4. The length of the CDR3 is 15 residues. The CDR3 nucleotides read TGTGCCAGCAGCTTAACCGGGGGGGTTACAGATACGCAGTATTTT. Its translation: CASSLTGGVTDTQYF.

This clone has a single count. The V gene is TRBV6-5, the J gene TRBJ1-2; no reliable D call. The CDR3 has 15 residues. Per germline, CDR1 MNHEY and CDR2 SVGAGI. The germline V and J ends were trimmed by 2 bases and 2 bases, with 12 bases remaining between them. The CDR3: CASSYPEGGNYGYTF. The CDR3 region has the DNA TGTGCCAGCAGTTACCCCGAGGGTGGCAACTATGGCTACACCTTC.

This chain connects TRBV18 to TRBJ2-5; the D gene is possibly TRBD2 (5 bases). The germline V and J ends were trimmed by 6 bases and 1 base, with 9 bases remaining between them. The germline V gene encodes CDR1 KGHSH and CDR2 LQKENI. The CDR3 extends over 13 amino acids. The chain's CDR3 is CASSPGFQETQYF. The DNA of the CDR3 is TGTGCCAGCTCCCCGGGATTCCAAGAGACCCAGTACTTC.

CDR3 DNA: TGCGCCAGCAGCTGGGGCGGGGGATCATCCTACAATGAGCAGTTCTTC. Residues: CASSWGGGSSYNEQFF. The rearrangement joins TRBV5-1 to TRBJ2-1; 7 bases match TRBD2. The CDR3 length is 16 residues. V was pared by 3 bases and J by 1 base, with 7 bases of the junction left unmatched. Germline CDR1 SGHRS, CDR2 YFSETQ.

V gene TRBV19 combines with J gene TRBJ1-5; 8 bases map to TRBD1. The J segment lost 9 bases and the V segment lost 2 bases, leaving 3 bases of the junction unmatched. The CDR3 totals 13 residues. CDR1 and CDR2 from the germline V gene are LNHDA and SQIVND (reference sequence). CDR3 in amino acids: CASSITGGVPQHF. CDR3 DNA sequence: TGTGCCAGTAGTATAACAGGGGGAGTGCCCCAGCATTTT.

CDR3 sequence: CASRRDRVNTEAFF. The CDR3 DNA sequence: TGCGCCAGCAGACGGGACAGGGTGAACACTGAAGCTTTCTTT. The J gene is TRBJ1-1, the V gene TRBV5-1; 9 nucleotides line up with TRBD1. Germline CDR1 SGHRS, CDR2 YFSETQ. The CDR3 length is 14 residues. V dropped 5 bases and J dropped 0; count of bases not matched to a gene: 2.

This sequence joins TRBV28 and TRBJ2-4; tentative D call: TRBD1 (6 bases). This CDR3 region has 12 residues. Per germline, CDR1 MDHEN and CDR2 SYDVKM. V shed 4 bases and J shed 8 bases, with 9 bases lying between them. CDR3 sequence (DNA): TGTGCCAGCAGTTCCAGGGGCGACATTCAGTACTTC. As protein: CASSSRGDIQYF. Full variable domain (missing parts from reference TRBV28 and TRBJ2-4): DVKVTQSSRYLVKRTGEKVFLECVQDMDHENMFWYRQDPGLGLRLIYFSYDVKMKEKGDIPEGYSVSREKKERFSLILESASTNQTSMYLCASSSRGDIQYFGAGTRLSVL.

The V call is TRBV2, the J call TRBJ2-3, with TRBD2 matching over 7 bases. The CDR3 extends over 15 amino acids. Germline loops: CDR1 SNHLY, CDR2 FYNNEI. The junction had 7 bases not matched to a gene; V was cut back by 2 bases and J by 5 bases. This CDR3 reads CASSERSGGVDTQYF. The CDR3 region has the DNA TGTGCCAGCAGTGAAAGGTCTGGGGGGGTAGATACGCAGTATTTT.

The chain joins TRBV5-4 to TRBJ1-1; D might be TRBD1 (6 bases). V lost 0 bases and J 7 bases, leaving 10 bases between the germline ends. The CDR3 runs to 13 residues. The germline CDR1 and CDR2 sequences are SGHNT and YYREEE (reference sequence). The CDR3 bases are TGTGCCAGCAGCTTGGCAACAGGGATTGAAGCTTTCTTT. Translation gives CASSLATGIEAFF.

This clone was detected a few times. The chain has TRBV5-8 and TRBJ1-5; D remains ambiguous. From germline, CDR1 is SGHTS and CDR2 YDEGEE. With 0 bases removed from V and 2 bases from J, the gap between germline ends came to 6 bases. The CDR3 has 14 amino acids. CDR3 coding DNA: TGTGCCAGCAGCTTGGGTCTTGGCAATCAGCCCCAGCATTTT. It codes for CASSLGLGNQPQHF.

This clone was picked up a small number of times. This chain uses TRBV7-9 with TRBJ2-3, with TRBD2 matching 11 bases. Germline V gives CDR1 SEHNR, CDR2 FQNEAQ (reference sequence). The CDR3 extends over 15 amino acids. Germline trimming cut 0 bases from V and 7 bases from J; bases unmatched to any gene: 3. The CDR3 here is CASSLASGGAYTQYF. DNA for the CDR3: TGTGCCAGCAGCTTAGCTAGCGGGGGGGCTTATACGCAGTATTTT.

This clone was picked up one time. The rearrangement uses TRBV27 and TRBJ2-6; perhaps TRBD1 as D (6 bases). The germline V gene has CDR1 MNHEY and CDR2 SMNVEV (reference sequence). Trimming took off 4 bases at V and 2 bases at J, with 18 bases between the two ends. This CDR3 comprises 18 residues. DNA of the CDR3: TGTGCCAGCAGTTCCCCTAGGGGGTCCCCCCCTGGGGCCAACGTCCTGACTTTC. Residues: CASSSPRGSPPGANVLTF.

The DNA for the CDR3 is TGTGCCAGCAGCTTGGAGGCAGGGGCTAGAGAGCAGTTCTTC. It translates to CASSLEAGAREQFF. The rearrangement uses TRBV5-5 and TRBJ2-1; a possible D gene is TRBD1 (6 bases). CDR3 length equals 14 residues. V shed 0 bases and J shed 10 bases, with 14 bases lying between them. The V gene's germline CDR1 is SGHKS and CDR2 YYEKEE (reference sequence).

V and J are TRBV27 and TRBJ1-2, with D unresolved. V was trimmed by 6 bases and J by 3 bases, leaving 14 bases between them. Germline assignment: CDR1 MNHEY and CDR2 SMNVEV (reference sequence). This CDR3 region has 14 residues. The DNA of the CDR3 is TGTGCCAGCAGAAAATACGAGTTCGACTATGGCTACACCTTC. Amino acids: CASRKYEFDYGYTF.

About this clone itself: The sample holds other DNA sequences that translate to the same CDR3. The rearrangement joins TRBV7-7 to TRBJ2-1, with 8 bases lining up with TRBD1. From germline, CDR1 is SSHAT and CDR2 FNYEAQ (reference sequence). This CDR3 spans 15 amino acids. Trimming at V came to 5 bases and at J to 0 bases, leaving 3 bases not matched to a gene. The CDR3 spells CASSPGQGSYNEQFF. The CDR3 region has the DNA TGTGCCAGCAGCCCTGGACAGGGCTCCTACAATGAGCAGTTCTTC.

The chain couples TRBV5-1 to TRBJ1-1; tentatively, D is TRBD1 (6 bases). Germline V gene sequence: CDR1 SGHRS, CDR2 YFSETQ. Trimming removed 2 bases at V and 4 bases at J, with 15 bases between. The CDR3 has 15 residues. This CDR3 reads CASSLKYTGFTEAFF. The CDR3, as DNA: TGCGCCAGCAGCTTAAAATATACAGGGTTCACTGAAGCTTTCTTT.

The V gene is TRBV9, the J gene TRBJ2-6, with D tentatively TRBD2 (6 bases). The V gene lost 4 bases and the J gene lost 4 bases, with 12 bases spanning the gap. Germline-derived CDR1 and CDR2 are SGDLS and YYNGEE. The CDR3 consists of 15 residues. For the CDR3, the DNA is TGTGCCAGCAGCCCCGGGACTTTAGGGGCCAACGTCCTGACTTTC. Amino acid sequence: CASSPGTLGANVLTF.